One sample yielded the 30 T cell receptor beta chains listed below, sequenced in a study of blood T cell repertoires in COVID-19. The table came from immunoSEQ multiplex PCR; TCRdb's copy has only in-frame clones and leaves some out. The sample yields 140,000 to 150,000 clones, roughly 90% seen once. The sample taken for sequencing was PBMCs or T cells enriched from blood (not recorded which). The receptors were gathered from a woman aged 25 to 39 with acute COVID-19.

The gene calls are TRBV18 and TRBJ1-5; D call uncertain. Trimming shortened V by 6 bases and J by 0 bases, and 21 bases separated the two germline ends. Germline CDR1 reads KGHSH; CDR2 reads LQKENI. This CDR3 is 18 amino acids long. The CDR3 coding sequence is TGTGCCAGCTCGGCCCTCGGGAGTAAGCTATATAGCAATCAGCCCCAGCATTTT. Residues: CASSALGSKLYSNQPQHF.

The chain links TRBV9 to TRBJ1-4; D is ambiguous. V was cut by 0 bases and J by 5 bases, with 5 bases left in between. The V gene's germline CDR1 is SGDLS and CDR2 YYNGEE. This CDR3 is built from 13 residues. CDR3 residues: CASSVVPNEKLFF. For the CDR3, the DNA is TGTGCCAGCAGCGTAGTCCCGAATGAAAAACTGTTTTTT. Together with reference TRBV9 and TRBJ1-4, the CDR3 gives the full variable domain: DSGVTQTPKHLITATGQRVTLRCSPRSGDLSVYWYQQSLDQGLQFLIQYYNGEERAKGNILERFSAQQFPDLHSELNLSSLELGDSALYFCASSVVPNEKLFFGSGTQLSVL.

The chain joins TRBV4-3 to TRBJ2-1; 8 positions agree with TRBD2. Germline V gives CDR1 LGHNA, CDR2 YSLEER. J lost 9 bases, V lost 4 bases, and 5 bases had no gene match. The CDR3 loop spans 13 amino acids. CDR3 protein: CASSLTSEGEQFF. DNA of the CDR3: TGCGCCAGCAGCCTGACTAGCGAAGGTGAGCAGTTCTTC.

The chain carries TRBV20-1 and TRBJ2-7; D not certain. The length of the CDR3 is 12 residues. CDR1 DFQATT and CDR2 SNEGSKA come from the germline V gene (reference sequence). The V gene lost 3 bases and the J gene lost 2 bases, with 8 bases spanning the gap. The CDR3 DNA reads TGCAGTGCTAGTAACGAGCCCTACGAGCAGTACTTC. This encodes CSASNEPYEQYF.

V and J are TRBV28 and TRBJ1-5; tentative D call: TRBD1 (6 bases). The CDR3 contains 12 residues. The V and J ends lost 10 bases and 7 bases respectively, with 14 bases between them. The V gene's germline CDR1 is MDHEN and CDR2 SYDVKM. The CDR3 DNA reads TGTGCCACCAGAACAGGGTACCAGCCCCAGCATTTT. Its protein product is CATRTGYQPQHF.

The chain employs TRBV3-1 (or the pseudogene TRBV3-2) and TRBJ1-6; 7 bases map to TRBD1. V lost 0 bases to trimming and J lost 8 bases; unmatched junction nucleotides: 4. CDR1 and CDR2 from the germline V gene are LGHDT and YNNKEL (reference sequence). This CDR3 region has 15 residues. The CDR3 DNA is TGTGCCAGCAGCCAAGATGCAGGGGGGTATTCACCCCTCCACTTT. Its protein is CASSQDAGGYSPLHF.

V and J are TRBV3-1 (or the pseudogene TRBV3-2) and TRBJ2-7; 9 nucleotides align to TRBD2. The CDR3 runs 16 residues. Germline V gives CDR1 LGHDT, CDR2 YNNKEL (reference sequence). After removal of 1 base from V and 5 bases from J, the junction contained 9 bases not matched to a gene. The CDR3 sequence: CASSQGRTSAGDEQYF. The CDR3 nucleotides are TGTGCCAGCAGCCAAGGACGGACTAGCGCGGGGGACGAGCAGTACTTC.

The chain carries TRBV7-2 and TRBJ2-5; 11 bases match TRBD2. The germline V gene has CDR1 SGHTA and CDR2 FQGNSA. CDR3 size: 14 residues. Trimming cost V 5 bases and J 6 bases; bases outside gene matches: 5. In nucleotides, the CDR3 is TGTGCCAGCAGCCCGGGACTAGCGGAAAAGACCCAGTACTTC. The encoded protein is CASSPGLAEKTQYF.

This sequence joins TRBV9 and TRBJ1-2; no firm D call. Germline V gene sequence: CDR1 SGDLS, CDR2 YYNGEE. V lost 0 bases and J lost 2, with 8 bases in between. The CDR3 contains 14 residues. In DNA, the CDR3 is TGTGCCAGCAGCGTAGCTGAGGGAAACTATGGCTACACCTTC. This translates into CASSVAEGNYGYTF.

The J gene is TRBJ2-7, the V gene TRBV4-3; D might be TRBD2 (6 bases). The germline V gene encodes CDR1 LGHNA and CDR2 YSLEER. This CDR3 region has 16 residues. The V end was cut by 0 bases, the J end by 1 base, with 13 bases between. In nucleotides, the CDR3 is TGCGCCAGCAGCCAAGATCGGGGGACTTCATCCTACGAGCAGTACTTC. Amino acids: CASSQDRGTSSYEQYF.

The V and J genes are TRBV7-9 and TRBJ2-3; D not resolved. CDR1 is SEHNR and CDR2 is FQNEAQ in the germline V gene (reference sequence). The CDR3 spans 14 residues. Deletions cut 8 bases from V and 0 bases from J, with 12 bases between. The CDR3: CASDSAASTDTQYF. The CDR3 nucleotides are TGTGCCAGCGATAGTGCGGCTAGCACAGATACGCAGTATTTT. The variable domain in full, completed from reference TRBV7-9 and TRBJ2-3, reads DTGVSQNPRHKITKRGQNVTFRCDPISEHNRLYWYRQTLGQGPEFLTYFQNEAQLEKSRLLSDRFSAERPKGSFSTLEIQRTEQGDSAMYLCASDSAASTDTQYFGPGTRLTVL.

This clone has just a few counts. The chain couples TRBV18 to TRBJ2-7, with TRBD2 as a possible D gene (6 bases). The CDR3 has 14 residues. The V and J ends lost 0 bases and 3 bases respectively, with 9 bases between them. Germline loops: CDR1 KGHSH, CDR2 LQKENI. In DNA form, the CDR3 reads TGTGCCAGCTCACCACCCGTGGGGGGCTACGAGCAGTACTTC. Residues: CASSPPVGGYEQYF. The variable domain in full, with the rest retrieved from reference TRBV18 and TRBJ2-7, is NAGVMQNPRHLVRRRGQEARLRCSPMKGHSHVYWYRQLPEEGLKFMVYLQKENIIDESGMPKERFSAEFPKEGPSILRIQQVVRGDSAAYFCASSPPVGGYEQYFGPGTRLTVT.

A few counts support this clone. The V and J genes are TRBV21-1 and TRBJ1-1; the table's D call, TRBD1, has no DNA check behind it. TRBV21-1 is flagged as a pseudogene. CDR3 length: 15 residues. CDR3 amino acids: CASSTPDGGGTEAFF. Written as DNA, the CDR3 is TGTGCCAGCAGCACCCCGGATGGGGGCGGCACTGAAGCTTTCTTT.

This clone was recorded many times. The chain is built from TRBV11-2 and TRBJ2-7; weak D call: TRBD1 (7 bases). The CDR3 sequence is 16 residues long. From germline, CDR1 is SGHAT and CDR2 FQNNGV. Trimming pared 5 bases from V and 4 bases from J, leaving 21 bases between. CDR3 sequence: CASSAPEGARIYEQYF. CDR3 DNA: TGTGCCAGCAGCGCCCCGGAGGGGGCGAGGATATACGAGCAGTACTTC. Filled out from reference TRBV11-2 and TRBJ2-7, the complete variable domain reads EAGVAQSPRYKIIEKRQSVAFWCNPISGHATLYWYQQILGQGPKLLIQFQNNGVVDDSQLPKDRFSAERLKGVDSTLKIQPAKLEDSAVYLCASSAPEGARIYEQYFGPGTRLTVT.

J is TRBJ2-1 and V is TRBV28; 8 bases align to TRBD2. The CDR3 totals 14 residues. In germline, CDR1 is MDHEN, CDR2 SYDVKM. V trimming: 4 bases; J trimming: 7 bases; junction bases outside the gene matches: 6. The CDR3 DNA follows: TGTGCCAGCAGTTCCGGGACTAGTCTGAATGAGCAGTTCTTC. It encodes CASSSGTSLNEQFF.

This rearrangement joins TRBV2 to TRBJ2-7, with 9 bases matching TRBD1. Germline V gives CDR1 SNHLY, CDR2 FYNNEI. The junction had 10 bases not matched to a gene; V was cut back by 10 bases and J by 0 bases. There are 15 residues in the CDR3. The CDR3 sequence is CATSSLQGASYEQYF. CDR3 nucleotide sequence: TGTGCCACCAGCAGTCTACAGGGGGCCTCCTACGAGCAGTACTTC. Filled out from reference TRBV2 and TRBJ2-7, the complete variable domain reads EPEVTQTPSHQVTQMGQEVILRCVPISNHLYFYWYRQILGQKVEFLVSFYNNEISEKSEIFDDQFSVERPDGSNFTLKIRSTKLEDSAMYFCATSSLQGASYEQYFGPGTRLTVT.

The J gene is TRBJ2-7, the V gene TRBV5-4; D is possibly TRBD2 (5 bases). The CDR3 length is 17 residues. The germline CDR1 and CDR2 sequences are SGHNT and YYREEE (reference sequence). Trimming left V 2 bases short and J 2 bases short, with 20 bases between. CDR3 in DNA: TGTGCCAGCAGCTTTTTTCTTCGGGGAAGCGAAACCTACGAGCAGTACTTC. Residues: CASSFFLRGSETYEQYF.

This rearrangement joins TRBV5-1 to TRBJ1-2; the D gene is possibly TRBD1 (5 bases). The CDR3 is made up of 14 amino acids. Germline V lookup: CDR1 SGHRS, CDR2 YFSETQ. V was cut by 0 bases and J by 6 bases, with 12 bases left in between. CDR3 sequence: CASSLGQMGDGYTF. The CDR3 DNA reads TGCGCCAGCAGCTTGGGACAGATGGGTGATGGCTACACCTTC.

The gene calls are TRBV6-4 and TRBJ2-3; D is perhaps TRBD2 (6 bases). The V end was cut by 6 bases, the J end by 0 bases, with 10 bases between. This CDR3 spans 14 amino acids. In germline, CDR1 is MRHNA, CDR2 SNTAGT. The CDR3 here is CASSGGTSTDTQYF. The DNA for the CDR3 is TGTGCCAGCAGCGGCGGGACCAGCACAGATACGCAGTATTTT.

The genes are TRBV27 and TRBJ2-7; 7 bases match TRBD2. V trimming: 2 bases; J trimming: 0 bases; junction bases outside the gene matches: 1. Germline-derived CDR1 and CDR2 are MNHEY and SMNVEV (reference sequence). The CDR3 contains 14 residues. CDR3 DNA: TGTGCCAGCAGTTTAGGGAGGGCCTCCTACGAGCAGTACTTC. Protein product: CASSLGRASYEQYF.

There are a few counts of this clone. V usage is TRBV6-4 and J usage is TRBJ2-3; TRBD1 might be the D (5 bases). V was trimmed by 4 bases and J by 2 bases, leaving 7 bases between them. CDR1 and CDR2 from the germline V gene are MRHNA and SNTAGT. The CDR3 has 13 amino acids. The CDR3 protein is CASSGGDTDTQYF. The CDR3 bases are TGTGCCAGCAGTGGGGGCGACACAGATACGCAGTATTTT.

V gene TRBV7-2 combines with J gene TRBJ2-5; 11 positions match TRBD1. Germline trimming cut 2 bases from V and 4 bases from J; bases unmatched to any gene: 9. Germline CDR1 and CDR2: SGHTA and FQGNSA. CDR3 length: 17 amino acids. This CDR3 reads CASSLRYGDRGGETQYF. The CDR3 DNA follows: TGTGCCAGCAGCTTACGTTATGGGGACAGGGGGGGAGAGACCCAGTACTTC.

The chain joins TRBV6-5 to TRBJ1-6; D gene ambiguous. The V and J ends lost 2 bases and 6 bases respectively, with 11 bases between them. The CDR3 is made up of 15 amino acids. The germline V gene encodes CDR1 MNHEY and CDR2 SVGAGI. The CDR3 loop reads CASSYREGTNSPLHF. The DNA of the CDR3 is TGTGCCAGCAGTTACCGGGAAGGAACTAATTCACCCCTCCACTTT.

The gene calls are TRBV30 and TRBJ2-3; weak D call: TRBD1 (6 bases). Per the germline V gene, CDR1 is GTSNPN and CDR2 is SVGIG (reference sequence). The CDR3 sequence is 13 residues long. V lost 7 bases and J 3 bases, leaving 14 bases between the germline ends. The DNA for the CDR3 is TGTGCCTCATATACAGGGTTAACAGATACGCAGTATTTT. This translates into CASYTGLTDTQYF. The whole variable domain, remainder taken from reference TRBV30 and TRBJ2-3, is SQTIHQWPATLVQPVGSPLSLECTVEGTSNPNLYWYRQAAGRGLQLLFYSVGIGQISSEVPQNLSASRPQDRQFILSSKKLLLSDSGFYLCASYTGLTDTQYFGPGTRLTVL.

The genes are TRBV29-1 and TRBJ2-7, with D possibly TRBD1 on 6 matching bases. This CDR3 is 14 amino acids long. The germline V and J ends were trimmed by 0 bases and 4 bases, with 13 bases remaining between them. Germline loops: CDR1 SQVTM, CDR2 ANQGSEA. In nucleotides, the CDR3 is TGCAGCGTTGAAGAGGAGACAGGAGAGTACGAGCAGTACTTC. Translated: CSVEEETGEYEQYF.

The chain is built from TRBV28 and TRBJ1-1, with 7 bases matching TRBD1. Per germline, CDR1 MDHEN and CDR2 SYDVKM. The CDR3 sequence is 13 residues long. J gave up 8 bases and V 3 bases, and 6 bases lay outside the gene matches. The chain's CDR3 is CASSLVTGEEAFF. The CDR3 region has the DNA TGTGCCAGCAGTTTGGTAACAGGGGAGGAAGCTTTCTTT.

The table lists this clone with a count of one. The junction shows a germline mismatch at one end, possibly a read error. This sequence joins TRBV7-7 and TRBJ2-6; maybe TRBD1 (6 bases). CDR3 size: 16 residues. CDR1 SSHAT and CDR2 FNYEAQ come from the germline V gene (reference sequence). CDR3 bases: TGTGCTAGCAGCCCAACAGGGAACCCCGGGGCCAACGTCCTGACTTTC. Its protein product is CASSPTGNPGANVLTF.

This chain uses TRBV28 with TRBJ1-1, with D unclear. CDR3 length: 13 amino acids. The germline gives CDR1 MDHEN, CDR2 SYDVKM. The germline V and J ends were trimmed by 3 bases and 10 bases, with 15 bases remaining between them. The CDR3 nucleotides read TGTGCCAGCAGTTTTGGGCGGGCGGGGATAGCTTTCTTT. It translates to CASSFGRAGIAFF.

The chain is built from TRBV28 and TRBJ2-1; 9 bases are a match to TRBD2. Germline assignment: CDR1 MDHEN and CDR2 SYDVKM. The ends lost 1 base at V and 4 bases at J; junction bases unmatched: 5. The CDR3 spans 16 residues. CDR3 DNA: TGTGCCAGCAGTTTATTCGAAACTAGCGGGTACAATGAGCAGTTCTTC. Its protein product is CASSLFETSGYNEQFF.

The gene calls are TRBV19 and TRBJ1-3; 11 bases align to TRBD1. Trimming took 9 bases from V and 0 from J; bases not matched to a gene: 4. The CDR3 is 15 residues long. Germline V CDR1 and CDR2: LNHDA, SQIVND (reference sequence). The DNA for the CDR3 is TGTGCCAGCTGGGACAGGGGGATCTCTGGAAACACCATATATTTT. Encoded protein: CASWDRGISGNTIYF.